This TCR beta chain was captured by sequencing in a study of blood T cell repertoires in COVID-19. Across the whole study: Material from acute and convalescent COVID-19 was sourced from the United States, Italy and Spain. T cells, B-cell-depleted T cells, or PBMCs provided the cDNA or gDNA that served as material.

In its sample, this clone was seen a few times. In the authors' methods: Estimation of nucleated cell counts relied on the amplification of reference gene primers. Profiling relied on immunoSEQ multiplex PCR, and the TCRdb table lists in-frame clones only, not all of them. Clonal size and the V and J genes are those of that table, whereas D and trimming came from the DNA. Of 25,000 to 40,000 clones listed, 90% were seen once; the top ten hold more than 0.8%. Germline V gives CDR1 KGHSH, CDR2 LQKENI. CDR3 size: 14 residues. The ends lost 3 bases at V and 5 bases at J; junction bases unmatched: 3. The sequence was collected from an older man with active or convalescent COVID-19. The V and J genes are TRBV18 and TRBJ1-5; 8 nucleotides line up with TRBD1. Sequencing was done on a sample of peripheral blood. CDR3 bases: TGTGCCAGCTCACCGGACAGGGTGTATCAGCCCCAGCATTTT. Protein product: CASSPDRVYQPQHF. Drawing the rest from reference TRBV18 and TRBJ1-5, the complete variable domain is NAGVMQNPRHLVRRRGQEARLRCSPMKGHSHVYWYRQLPEEGLKFMVYLQKENIIDESGMPKERFSAEFPKEGPSILRIQQVVRGDSAAYFCASSPDRVYQPQHFGDGTRLSIL.